What follows are 25 T cell receptor beta chains derived from one specimen sequenced in a study of response to subunit inactivated influenza vaccine. A single record per CDR3 protein comes from TCRdb applying MiXCR to the RT-PCR reads. The table includes hundreds of thousands of distinct CDR3 sequences, about 18% detected once. Sequencing was performed on PBMCs from blood, taken approximately 5 days after vaccination. The receptor source for this set is a man between 45 and 60 years old who received an inactivated influenza vaccine.

The chain is built from TRBV5-1 and TRBJ1-6, with a weak D call TRBD1 (5 bases). This CDR3 spans 17 amino acids. Trimming shortened V by 0 bases and J by 4 bases, and 14 bases separated the two germline ends. Looked up from germline, CDR1 is SGHRS and CDR2 is YFSETQ. In nucleotides, the CDR3 is TGCGCCAGCAGCTTGGAGCGGACTCAGGGTTATAATTCACCCCTCCACTTT. Amino acids: CASSLERTQGYNSPLHF.

The gene calls are TRBV15 and TRBJ2-5, with 9 bases matching TRBD1. V gave up 0 bases and J gave up 5 bases; unmatched junction bases: 4. The CDR3 is made up of 15 amino acids. CDR1 is LNHNV and CDR2 is YYDKDF in the germline V gene (reference sequence). CDR3 DNA: TGTGCCACCAGCAGAGAACTCGACAGGGGGGAGACCCAGTACTTC. It codes for CATSRELDRGETQYF.

This clonotype showed up just a few times. The J gene is TRBJ1-6, the V gene TRBV6-1; TRBD1 agrees at 9 bases. The CDR3 contains 17 residues. CDR1 MNHNS and CDR2 SASEGT come from the germline V gene. The V gene end was trimmed by 5 bases and the J gene end by 7 bases; junction bases not matched to a gene: 12. The CDR3 protein is CASSPSNRGRDNSPLHF. In DNA form, the CDR3 reads TGTGCCAGCAGTCCGAGCAACAGGGGGCGCGACAATTCACCCCTCCACTTT.

This clonotype was observed a few times. The DNA is left out, because the CDR3 cannot be placed on it with certainty; the CDR3 is given as TCRdb lists it. This chain joins TRBV6-5 and TRBJ2-5; TRBD1, the table's D call, was not compared with the DNA. 15 amino acids form the CDR3, both terminal residues included. From germline, CDR1 is MNHEY and CDR2 SVGAGI. The CDR3 spells CASSTSVGRQETQYF.

This clonotype appeared a few times. The V gene is TRBV6-2 or TRBV6-3, the J gene TRBJ1-5, with D tentatively TRBD1 (6 bases). The V gene lost 8 bases and the J gene lost 4 bases, with 18 bases spanning the gap. The CDR3 length is 15 residues. Germline V gives CDR1 MNHEY, CDR2 SVGEGT. The DNA for the CDR3 is TGTGCCAGCTCAAATCGTCAGGGGCAGAATCAGCCCCAGCATTTT. It specifies CASSNRQGQNQPQHF.

This clonotype was detected once. The J gene is TRBJ2-5, the V gene TRBV27; D assignment may be TRBD1 or TRBD2 (5 bases each). V lost 6 bases, J lost 5 bases, and 10 bases lay in between. The CDR3 is made up of 12 amino acids. Germline loops: CDR1 MNHEY, CDR2 SMNVEV (reference sequence). The CDR3 protein is CASSYWGETQYF. In DNA form, the CDR3 reads TGTGCCAGCAGCTACTGGGGGGAGACCCAGTACTTC.

This clonotype was observed a few times. V is TRBV5-1 and J is TRBJ2-2; 7 bases map to TRBD2. V was pared by 7 bases and J by 2 bases, with 5 bases of the junction left unmatched. This CDR3 contains 14 residues. The germline gives CDR1 SGHRS, CDR2 YFSETQ. The chain's CDR3 is CASGSSGNTGELFF. Here the CDR3 DNA reads TGCGCCAGCGGTTCTAGCGGTAACACCGGGGAGCTGTTTTTT.

The sample holds a few counts of this clonotype. The V gene is TRBV7-9, the J gene TRBJ2-1; TRBD2 might be the D (5 bases). V lost 2 bases, J lost 7 bases, and 18 bases lay in between. Germline V gene lookup returns CDR1 SEHNR and CDR2 FQNEAQ (reference sequence). This CDR3 contains 16 residues. The CDR3 nucleotides read TGTGCCAGCAGCTTATTCGTAGGTAGCGCAAGTAATGAGCAGTTCTTC. It encodes CASSLFVGSASNEQFF.

The chain uses TRBV4-3 and TRBJ2-3; D uncertain. V lost 0 bases, J lost 6 bases, and 13 bases lay in between. Germline lookup yields CDR1 LGHNA and CDR2 YSLEER. The CDR3 contains 15 residues. Here the CDR3 reads CASSQDSGSWDTQYF. The CDR3 DNA follows: TGCGCCAGCAGCCAAGATAGTGGTAGCTGGGATACGCAGTATTTT.

The CDR3 sequence is CSAPRARGTQYF. DNA for the CDR3: TGCAGTGCGCCCCGGGCCCGCGGAACCCAGTACTTC. J is TRBJ2-5 and V is TRBV20-1; no reliable D call. Germline V CDR1 and CDR2: DFQATT, SNEGSKA (reference sequence). The V end was cut by 6 bases, the J end by 8 bases, with 16 bases between. The CDR3 length is 12 residues.

This clonotype was observed a few times. This chain uses TRBV7-9 with TRBJ2-7; D tentatively fits TRBD1 or TRBD2 (6 bases each). Trimming stripped 5 bases from V and 1 base from J, with 15 bases between. CDR1 is SEHNR, CDR2 FQNEAQ, per germline (reference sequence). This CDR3 has 15 amino acids. The CDR3 coding sequence is TGTGCCAGCAGCCGCGGGCGGGACATATCCTACGAGCAGTACTTC. This encodes CASSRGRDISYEQYF.

This clonotype was seen only a few times. This chain links TRBV4-2 with TRBJ2-3; D is perhaps TRBD2 (5 bases). Germline V CDR1 and CDR2: LGHNA, YNFKEQ. The CDR3 consists of 14 residues. V lost 2 bases and J lost 4, with 10 bases in between. CDR3 nucleotide sequence: TGTGCCAGCAGCCAACTCGGAGGTTCAGATACGCAGTATTTT. Translating gives CASSQLGGSDTQYF.

This clonotype was counted at least ten times. V and J are TRBV12-3 or TRBV12-4 and TRBJ2-2; D call uncertain. The V end lost 6 bases, the J end lost 8 bases, and 13 bases lay between the germline ends. CDR3 length: 13 residues. The CDR3, as DNA: TGTGCCAGCAGCTCGCTCCTGGCGGGGGAGCTGTTTTTT. It specifies CASSSLLAGELFF.

This clonotype was recorded many times. V gene TRBV7-9 combines with J gene TRBJ2-7, with 7 bases that match TRBD2. The V gene's germline CDR1 is SEHNR and CDR2 FQNEAQ (reference sequence). Losses at the gene ends were 0 bases for V and 4 bases for J; bases not matched to a gene: 9. The CDR3 runs 16 residues. CDR3 coding DNA: TGTGCCAGCAGCTTAGCGGGGCCTAGCGGTCCATACGAGCAGTACTTC. Translating gives CASSLAGPSGPYEQYF.

The rearrangement uses TRBV19 and TRBJ2-5, with D perhaps being TRBD1 or TRBD2 (5 bases each). Germline CDR1 and CDR2: LNHDA and SQIVND (reference sequence). The CDR3 extends over 14 amino acids. V was shortened by 4 bases and J by 6 bases, with 15 bases between the two germline ends. CDR3 sequence: CASSTAGTMKTQYF. The CDR3 DNA reads TGTGCCAGTAGTACGGCTGGGACCATGAAGACCCAGTACTTC.

This clonotype was detected ten times or more. The chain links TRBV12-3 or TRBV12-4 to TRBJ2-5; TRBD2 agrees at 8 bases. The CDR3 covers 15 residues. The J segment lost 5 bases and the V segment lost 3 bases, leaving 8 bases of the junction unmatched. CDR3 region: CASSFRAGVGETQYF. As DNA, the CDR3 is TGTGCCAGCAGTTTCCGAGCGGGAGTTGGTGAGACCCAGTACTTC.

This clonotype was seen more than once but under ten times. The V call is TRBV5-6, the J call TRBJ1-2; D is uncertain. The CDR3 is made up of 16 amino acids. Germline-derived CDR1 and CDR2 are SGHDT and YYEEEE. V lost 2 bases to trimming and J lost 2 bases, with 16 bases between them. CDR3 in DNA: TGTGCCAGCAGCTTCCTCCTATCGACGTTGAACTATGGCTACACCTTC. This gives the protein CASSFLLSTLNYGYTF. Complete variable domain (other parts from reference TRBV5-6 and TRBJ1-2): DAGVTQSPTHLIKTRGQQVTLRCSPKSGHDTVSWYQQALGQGPQFIFQYYEEEERQRGNFPDRFSGHQFPNYSSELNVNALLLGDSALYLCASSFLLSTLNYGYTFGSGTRLTVV.

The chain uses TRBV29-1 and TRBJ2-7; no definite D call. Germline V gene data show CDR1 as SQVTM and CDR2 as ANQGSEA. This CDR3 has 15 amino acids. The V end lost 6 bases, the J end lost 1 base, and 19 bases lay between the germline ends. The CDR3 here is CSVVLLDGFSYEQYF. The CDR3 coding sequence is TGCAGCGTCGTTCTTCTTGACGGGTTTTCCTACGAGCAGTACTTC.

The genes are TRBV18 and TRBJ2-2, with D perhaps matching TRBD2 (5 bases). Deletions cut 0 bases from V and 10 bases from J, with 12 bases between. The CDR3 length is 14 residues. Germline V gene lookup returns CDR1 KGHSH and CDR2 LQKENI. CDR3 amino acids: CASSPPGMGEELFF. CDR3 in DNA: TGTGCCAGCTCACCACCGGGCATGGGAGAGGAGCTGTTTTTT. Complete variable domain (other parts from reference TRBV18 and TRBJ2-2): NAGVMQNPRHLVRRRGQEARLRCSPMKGHSHVYWYRQLPEEGLKFMVYLQKENIIDESGMPKERFSAEFPKEGPSILRIQQVVRGDSAAYFCASSPPGMGEELFFGEGSRLTVL.

The chain is built from TRBV28 and TRBJ2-7, with TRBD2 identical over 9 bases. The V gene's germline CDR1 is MDHEN and CDR2 SYDVKM. Trimming took 6 bases from V and 6 from J; bases not matched to a gene: 12. The CDR3 is 15 residues long. The CDR3 here is CASSRQGLAGLEQYF. The CDR3 bases are TGTGCCAGCAGCCGTCAAGGGCTAGCGGGACTCGAGCAGTACTTC.

This clonotype appeared once. The V gene is TRBV6-1, the J gene TRBJ2-7, with TRBD1 as a possible D gene (5 bases). Deletions cut 4 bases from V and 5 bases from J, with 6 bases between. Germline lookup yields CDR1 MNHNS and CDR2 SASEGT. The CDR3 runs to 11 residues. CDR3 nucleotides: TGTGCCAGCAGTGCAGGGAACGAGCAGTACTTC. Amino acid sequence: CASSAGNEQYF.

The table lists this clonotype with a few counts. A read error may be the cause here, since a much bigger clone is one base away. V is TRBV10-3 and J is TRBJ1-2, with TRBD1 identical over 9 bases. CDR1 ENHRY and CDR2 SYGVKD come from the germline V gene. The CDR3 extends over 14 amino acids. CDR3 protein: CAISAGQGLYDYTF. The CDR3 nucleotides are TGTGCCATCAGTGCTGGACAGGGGCTCTATGACTACACCTTC.

This clonotype was seen only a few times. V and J are TRBV29-1 and TRBJ1-4; TRBD1 matches 8 bases. This CDR3 is 15 amino acids long. V gave up 2 bases and J gave up 5 bases; unmatched junction bases: 7. Germline V gene data show CDR1 as SQVTM and CDR2 as ANQGSEA. CDR3 residues: CSVELQGALNEKLFF. CDR3 sequence (DNA): TGCAGCGTTGAATTGCAGGGGGCTCTCAATGAAAAACTGTTTTTT.

J is TRBJ2-7 and V is TRBV18; TRBD2 aligns across 8 bases. This CDR3 spans 15 amino acids. After removal of 3 bases from V and 0 bases from J, the junction contained 4 bases not matched to a gene. Per the germline V gene, CDR1 is KGHSH and CDR2 is LQKENI. The CDR3 loop reads CASSPLTSASYEQYF. For the CDR3, the DNA is TGTGCCAGCTCACCCCTGACTAGCGCCTCCTACGAGCAGTACTTC.

This clonotype was found many times. The V call is TRBV20-1, the J call TRBJ2-7; no clear D. The germline gives CDR1 DFQATT, CDR2 SNEGSKA (reference sequence). With 1 base removed from V and 3 bases from J, the gap between germline ends came to 7 bases. The CDR3 has 12 residues. The CDR3 DNA reads TGCAGTGCTAGAGGTGGCGGCTACGAGCAGTACTTC. Protein sequence: CSARGGGYEQYF.